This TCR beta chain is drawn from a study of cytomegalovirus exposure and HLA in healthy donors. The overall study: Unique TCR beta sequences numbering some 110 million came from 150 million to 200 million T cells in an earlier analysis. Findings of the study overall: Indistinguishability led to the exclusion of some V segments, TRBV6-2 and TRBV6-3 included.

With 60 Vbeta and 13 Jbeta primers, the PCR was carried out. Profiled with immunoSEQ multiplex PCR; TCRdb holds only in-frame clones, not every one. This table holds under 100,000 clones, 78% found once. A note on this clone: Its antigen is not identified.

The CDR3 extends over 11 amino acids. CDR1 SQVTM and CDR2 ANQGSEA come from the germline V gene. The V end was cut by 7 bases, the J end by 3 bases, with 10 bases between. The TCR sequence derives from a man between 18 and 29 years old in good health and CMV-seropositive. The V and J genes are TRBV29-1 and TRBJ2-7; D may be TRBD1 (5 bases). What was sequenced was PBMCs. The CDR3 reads CSADDSYEQYF. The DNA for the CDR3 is TGCAGCGCGGATGACAGCTACGAGCAGTACTTC.